What follows are 26 T cell receptor beta chains derived from one specimen sequenced in a study of blood T cell repertoires in COVID-19. Sequenced by immunoSEQ multiplex PCR; TCRdb stores in-frame clones only, minus some. The sample includes roughly 220,000 clones, 65% to 85% of them seen just once. Specimen: PBMCs or T cells enriched from blood (not recorded which). These receptors were taken from a woman aged 40 to 50 who had recovered from COVID-19.

This chain connects TRBV5-6 to TRBJ2-5; D might be TRBD1 (6 bases). The CDR3 runs 14 residues. Germline values: CDR1 SGHDT, CDR2 YYEEEE. Trimming stripped 0 bases from V and 5 bases from J, with 11 bases between. This chain's CDR3 is CASSLAPQGETQYF. The CDR3 DNA is TGTGCCAGCAGCTTGGCTCCTCAGGGGGAGACCCAGTACTTC. The full variable domain, its missing parts supplied by reference TRBV5-6 and TRBJ2-5, is DAGVTQSPTHLIKTRGQQVTLRCSPKSGHDTVSWYQQALGQGPQFIFQYYEEEERQRGNFPDRFSGHQFPNYSSELNVNALLLGDSALYLCASSLAPQGETQYFGPGTRLLVL.

The V and J genes are TRBV5-4 and TRBJ2-2; possibly TRBD2 for D (6 bases). Trimming shortened V by 4 bases and J by 8 bases, and 12 bases separated the two germline ends. Germline V gene data show CDR1 as SGHNT and CDR2 as YYREEE (reference sequence). CDR3 size: 13 residues. The CDR3 spells CASSGGLRGELFF. The CDR3 DNA reads as TGTGCCAGCAGCGGGGGACTCCGGGGGGAGCTGTTTTTT.

The V call is TRBV6-5, the J call TRBJ1-2; TRBD1 agrees at 8 bases. The CDR3 runs 14 residues. V was clipped by 6 bases and J by 4 bases; unmatched bases: 7. CDR1 is MNHEY and CDR2 is SVGAGI in the germline V gene. The CDR3 loop reads CASRGQDEFYGYTF. CDR3 sequence (DNA): TGTGCCAGCAGGGGACAGGACGAATTCTATGGCTACACCTTC.

The CDR3 spells CASSPRDSSYNEQFF. The CDR3, as DNA: TGTGCCAGCAGCCCGCGGGACTCCTCCTACAATGAGCAGTTCTTC. This sequence joins TRBV7-3 and TRBJ2-1, with D maybe TRBD2 (6 bases). V lost 5 bases, J lost 0 bases, and 11 bases lay in between. Germline CDR1 and CDR2: SGHTA and FQGTGA. This CDR3 is 15 amino acids long. Full variable domain (outside the CDR3, taken from reference TRBV7-3 and TRBJ2-1): GAGVSQTPSNKVTEKGKYVELRCDPISGHTALYWYRQSLGQGPEFLIYFQGTGAADDSGLPNDRFFAVRPEGSVSTLKIQRTERGDSAVYLCASSPRDSSYNEQFFGPGTRLTVL.

V and J are TRBV6-1 and TRBJ2-7, with 7 bases identical to TRBD2. Germline V CDR1 and CDR2: MNHNS, SASEGT. Trimming at V came to 2 bases and at J to 2 bases, leaving 6 bases not matched to a gene. CDR3 length: 15 amino acids. The chain's CDR3 is CASSESSSGAYEQYF. In DNA form, the CDR3 reads TGTGCCAGCAGTGAAAGCTCTAGCGGTGCCTACGAGCAGTACTTC.

This clone was counted once. The chain links TRBV2 to TRBJ2-1, with TRBD2 as a possible D gene (5 bases). V was cut by 6 bases and J by 10 bases, with 22 bases left in between. Germline V gene lookup returns CDR1 SNHLY and CDR2 FYNNEI. This CDR3 is built from 15 residues. The CDR3 loop reads CASRYRDTEVLEQFF. CDR3 in DNA: TGTGCCAGCAGATACCGGGATACCGAGGTTTTGGAGCAGTTCTTC.

The chain carries TRBV11-3 and TRBJ2-3; D is perhaps TRBD1 (6 bases). Germline V gene data show CDR1 as SGHNT and CDR2 as YENEEA. This CDR3 has 14 amino acids. Trimming removed 0 bases from V and 6 bases from J, with 10 bases in between. The CDR3 loop is CASSLDGTSDTQYF. The CDR3 nucleotides read TGTGCCAGCAGCTTAGATGGGACATCGGATACGCAGTATTTT.

V is TRBV11-1 and J is TRBJ2-1, with 11 bases that match TRBD2. Per germline, CDR1 SGHAT and CDR2 FQDESV (reference sequence). The CDR3 extends over 15 amino acids. V lost 5 bases to trimming and J lost 5 bases; unmatched junction nucleotides: 5. Here the CDR3 reads CASSEGLAVNNEQFF. The CDR3 bases are TGTGCCAGCAGCGAGGGACTAGCGGTAAACAATGAGCAGTTCTTC.

This clone was seen a single time. The chain recombines TRBV28 with TRBJ2-2; D remains ambiguous. The CDR3 runs 15 residues. Germline loops: CDR1 MDHEN, CDR2 SYDVKM. V lost 3 bases and J 0 bases, leaving 8 bases between the germline ends. The CDR3 is CASSLSLANTGELFF. As DNA, the CDR3 is TGTGCCAGCAGTTTGAGTCTAGCGAACACCGGGGAGCTGTTTTTT.

The chain combines TRBV7-9 with TRBJ2-3; 8 positions match TRBD1. Germline CDR1 reads SEHNR; CDR2 reads FQNEAQ (reference sequence). CDR3 length: 15 amino acids. V lost 5 bases and J lost 1; bases outside the gene matches: 5. The CDR3: CASSDGQGGTDTQYF. The CDR3 DNA sequence: TGTGCCAGCAGCGATGGACAGGGCGGCACAGATACGCAGTATTTT.

CDR3 bases: TGTGCCAGCAGCCAAGGACAACTTAATGAAAAACTGTTTTTT. Protein sequence: CASSQGQLNEKLFF. The rearrangement links TRBV7-9 to TRBJ1-4; tentative D call: TRBD1 (5 bases). V was trimmed by 5 bases and J by 4 bases, leaving 11 bases between them. The CDR3 has 14 residues. Germline V gives CDR1 SEHNR, CDR2 FQNEAQ (reference sequence).

V and J are TRBV28 and TRBJ1-3; the match to TRBD1 covers 8 bases. The CDR3 spans 15 residues. The junction had 8 bases not matched to a gene; V was cut back by 7 bases and J by 3 bases. The V gene's germline CDR1 is MDHEN and CDR2 SYDVKM. In DNA form, the CDR3 reads TGTGCCAGCACCCAGGGGGCCATGGGTGGAAACACCATATATTTT. Encoded protein: CASTQGAMGGNTIYF.

This sequence joins TRBV28 and TRBJ1-5; no firm D call. Germline assignment: CDR1 MDHEN and CDR2 SYDVKM. Trimming took off 1 base at V and 0 bases at J, with 7 bases between the two ends. The CDR3 contains 15 residues. CDR3 nucleotide sequence: TGTGCCAGCAGTTTATCTACAGTTAGCAATCAGCCCCAGCATTTT. It codes for CASSLSTVSNQPQHF.

The chain employs TRBV2 and TRBJ2-1, with 9 bases matching TRBD2. CDR3 length: 17 amino acids. After removal of 4 bases from V and 1 base from J, the junction contained 8 bases not matched to a gene. Per the germline V gene, CDR1 is SNHLY and CDR2 is FYNNEI. The CDR3 sequence is CASSAIPLAGSYNEQFF. CDR3 DNA: TGTGCCAGCAGTGCGATACCTCTAGCGGGATCCTACAATGAGCAGTTCTTC. The complete variable domain, with remaining parts taken from reference TRBV2 and TRBJ2-1, reads EPEVTQTPSHQVTQMGQEVILRCVPISNHLYFYWYRQILGQKVEFLVSFYNNEISEKSEIFDDQFSVERPDGSNFTLKIRSTKLEDSAMYFCASSAIPLAGSYNEQFFGPGTRLTVL.

The chain is built from TRBV30 and TRBJ1-4, with 9 bases aligning to TRBD1. CDR1 GTSNPN and CDR2 SVGIG come from the germline V gene (reference sequence). Trimming cost V 2 bases and J 10 bases; bases outside gene matches: 8. The CDR3 is made up of 14 amino acids. CDR3 loop: CAWSTDRGVGKLFF. The CDR3 region has the DNA TGTGCCTGGAGTACGGACAGGGGAGTTGGAAAACTGTTTTTT.

This chain uses TRBV6-4 with TRBJ2-1; tentative D call: TRBD2 (6 bases). The CDR3 extends over 15 amino acids. Trimming pared 3 bases from V and 1 base from J, leaving 10 bases between. Germline CDR1 and CDR2: MRHNA and SNTAGT. The CDR3 loop reads CASSDTSSSYNEQFF. The DNA for the CDR3 is TGTGCCAGCAGTGATACTAGCAGTTCCTACAATGAGCAGTTCTTC.

V and J are TRBV29-1 and TRBJ2-7; D possibly corresponds to TRBD1 (6 bases). The V gene's germline CDR1 is SQVTM and CDR2 ANQGSEA. Between the trimmed V and J ends, which lost 4 bases and 4 bases, there was a span of 11 bases. This CDR3 is built from 12 residues. CDR3 protein: CSVGRDKYEQYF. The CDR3 DNA reads TGCAGCGTTGGCAGGGACAAATACGAGCAGTACTTC.

This clone came up once. V gene TRBV5-5 combines with J gene TRBJ2-3; TRBD1 matches 10 bases. V lost 4 bases, J lost 3 bases, and 8 bases stayed unmatched. The germline V gene has CDR1 SGHKS and CDR2 YYEKEE (reference sequence). The CDR3 has 16 amino acids. The CDR3 is CASSRGGTGVTDTQYF. The CDR3 region has the DNA TGTGCCAGCAGCCGAGGGGGGACAGGGGTGACAGATACGCAGTATTTT.

The chain recombines TRBV18 with TRBJ2-7; no clear D. Trimming took 3 bases from V and 4 from J, leaving 10 bases between them. The germline V gene has CDR1 KGHSH and CDR2 LQKENI. This CDR3 contains 13 residues. The CDR3 nucleotides are TGTGCCAGCTCACCGGGTACAGCTTACGAGCAGTACGTC. Its translation is CASSPGTAYEQYV.

The CDR3 nucleotides are TGTGCCAGCAGTGCCGGACAGCTAGATAATGAAAAACTGTTTTTT. Translating it yields CASSAGQLDNEKLFF. The genes are TRBV2 and TRBJ1-4; possible D gene TRBD1, 6 bases. This CDR3 contains 15 residues. Germline CDR1 SNHLY, CDR2 FYNNEI. Trimming took off 4 bases at V and 4 bases at J, with 13 bases between the two ends.

The DNA of the CDR3 is TGTGCCAGCAGCTCGAATCTAGCGGGAGGGCCCTACAATGAGCAGTTCTTC. Protein: CASSSNLAGGPYNEQFF. The chain is built from TRBV5-4 and TRBJ2-1, with 12 bases matching TRBD2. This CDR3 is built from 17 residues. Trimming removed 3 bases from V and 2 bases from J; junction bases left unmatched: 6. Per the germline V gene, CDR1 is SGHNT and CDR2 is YYREEE (reference sequence).

The chain links TRBV7-9 to TRBJ2-1; 11 nucleotides match TRBD2. V trimming: 1 base; J trimming: 7 bases; junction bases outside the gene matches: 6. In germline, CDR1 is SEHNR, CDR2 FQNEAQ (reference sequence). The CDR3 length is 16 residues. CDR3 sequence (DNA): TGTGCCAGCAGCTTAGGTAGCGGGAGGGGTATGAATGAGCAGTTCTTC. This encodes CASSLGSGRGMNEQFF.

The V call is TRBV3-1 (or the pseudogene TRBV3-2), the J call TRBJ2-4; 11 bases are a match to TRBD2. CDR1 and CDR2 from the germline V gene are LGHDT and YNNKEL (reference sequence). CDR3 length equals 17 residues. Unmatched junction bases numbered 2, after V lost 1 base and J lost 0 bases. The CDR3 sequence is CASSQVGLAVAKNIQYF. The CDR3 DNA is TGTGCCAGCAGCCAAGTGGGACTAGCGGTAGCCAAAAACATTCAGTACTTC.

This clone was seen once. The chain uses TRBV5-1 and TRBJ1-6; TRBD1 might be the D (5 bases). The CDR3 runs 19 residues. Germline CDR1 and CDR2: SGHRS and YFSETQ. Trimming shortened V by 3 bases and J by 0 bases, and 19 bases separated the two germline ends. CDR3 nucleotides: TGCGCCAGCAGCTCCAGGGAAAATTGGAAAAGCTCCTATAATTCACCCCTCCACTTT. Protein product: CASSSRENWKSSYNSPLHF.

The V gene is TRBV6-5, the J gene TRBJ1-2, with 8 positions matching TRBD1. Germline CDR1 MNHEY, CDR2 SVGAGI. V lost 7 bases, J lost 3 bases, and 7 bases stayed unmatched. The length of the CDR3 is 14 residues. The CDR3 reads CASTGGRGDYGYTF. The CDR3 DNA reads as TGTGCCAGCACAGGGGGCAGAGGCGACTATGGCTACACCTTC.

The CDR3 nucleotides read TGTGCCAGCAGCTCCGATTTGCAGGTTACTTACGAGCAGTACTTC. The encoded protein is CASSSDLQVTYEQYF. The chain is built from TRBV7-9 and TRBJ2-7, with D unresolved. The V and J ends lost 4 bases and 4 bases respectively, with 17 bases between them. Per the germline V gene, CDR1 is SEHNR and CDR2 is FQNEAQ (reference sequence). This CDR3 region has 15 residues.